These T cell receptor beta chains were read from a single sample in a study of PD-L1 blockade in urothelial cancer. Using immunoSEQ multiplex PCR, the repertoire was profiled, and TCRdb retains in-frame clones only, with some absent. This table holds 35,000 to 40,000 clones, roughly 90% found once. This material consisted of PBMCs, taken around atezolizumab (anti-PD-L1) treatment. The receptors come from a man aged 55 to 70 with urothelial cancer. CDR3s include the opening cysteine and the closing phenylalanine or tryptophan.

V gene | CDR3 length | CDR3 protein
TRBV7-6 | 14 | CASSWGTGYNEQFF
TRBV29-1 | 14 | CSGSGRAGQETQYF
TRBV13 | 17 | CASSAKWTGGNLYGYTF
TRBV12-5 | 16 | CASGLVATGSTDTQYF
TRBV9 | 16 | CASSGHRSSYNSPLHF
TRBV7-8 | 15 | CASSLAWGGTNTIYF
TRBV18 | 12 | CASSPDSYEQYF
TRBV2 | 15 | CASSETRGGNQPQHF
TRBV30 | 14 | CAWRVGLSSYEQYF
TRBV27 | 15 | CASSLGTSGGDTQYF
TRBV10-3 | 14 | CAISFGTGPYGYTF
TRBV6-5 | 15 | CASSYGGGLQETQYF
TRBV4-2 | 16 | CATKPFSGDVNTEAFF
TRBV18 | 15 | CASSPPGSGRTEAFF
TRBV5-1 | 14 | CASSSAGVPNEQFF
TRBV12-5 | 14 | CASGPRAGNTEAFF
TRBV28 | 15 | CATLIPGQGMKELFF
TRBV7-8 | 18 | CASSPASQGTSSYNEQFF
TRBV10-3 | 14 | CAISVGLAGSEQYF
TRBV5-1 | 16 | CASSSQSWGENTEAFF
TRBV5-1 | 16 | CASSLGGTGVPDTQYF
TRBV9 | 14 | CASSVADSNQPQHF
TRBV25-1 | 15 | CASSEFKQGPSPLHF
TRBV7-2 | 16 | CASSRAPGVSGNTIYF
TRBV10-3 | 16 | CAISGVPGRGNTEAFF
TRBV7-9 | 12 | CASSPLADTQYF
TRBV7-3 | 17 | CASSLFTLAGNTGELFF